Below, 19 T cell receptor beta chains from the same sample are listed, as sequenced in a study of response to subunit inactivated influenza vaccine. TCRdb independently ran MiXCR on the RT-PCR reads; one entry per CDR3 protein. The sample consists of some 480,000 distinct CDR3 sequences, 10% to 11% of them appearing once. Sample: PBMCs from blood, taken roughly 6 weeks after vaccination. The receptors shown here come from a man between 45 and 60 years old who received an inactivated influenza vaccine.

This chain links TRBV5-1 with TRBJ2-7; tentatively, D is TRBD2 (6 bases). V shed 3 bases and J shed 5 bases, with 15 bases lying between them. The CDR3 loop spans 14 amino acids. The germline CDR1 and CDR2 sequences are SGHRS and YFSETQ. DNA for the CDR3: TGCGCCAGCAGCTGGGACTCAACGCCCCACGAGCAGTACTTC. This sequence encodes CASSWDSTPHEQYF.

This clonotype was recorded at least ten times. V is TRBV5-1 and J is TRBJ2-1; D remains unclear. Germline CDR1 is SGHRS and CDR2 is YFSETQ. The CDR3 loop spans 13 amino acids. V lost 1 base, J lost 5 bases, and 7 bases lay in between. CDR3 region: CASSLSSDNEQFF. The CDR3 nucleotides read TGCGCCAGCAGCTTGTCGAGCGACAATGAGCAGTTCTTC.

There are many counts of this clonotype. The gene calls are TRBV12-3 or TRBV12-4 and TRBJ2-1; D gene ambiguous. The V and J ends lost 5 bases and 11 bases respectively, with 16 bases between them. The CDR3 runs to 13 residues. CDR3: CASSLPGTEKQFF. The CDR3 DNA is TGTGCCAGCAGTCTACCCGGAACGGAAAAGCAGTTCTTC.

The V gene is TRBV11-2, the J gene TRBJ2-4; D gene ambiguous. Trimming cost V 5 bases and J 3 bases, with 17 bases left between them. The length of the CDR3 is 16 residues. Germline CDR1 SGHAT, CDR2 FQNNGV. The CDR3 bases are TGTGCCAGCAGCCTCGGGTGGTCCTTGAACAAAAACATTCAGTACTTC. Protein: CASSLGWSLNKNIQYF.

This clonotype showed up just a few times. The chain couples TRBV7-6 to TRBJ2-3; D ambiguous. Trimming cost V 5 bases and J 0 bases, with 12 bases left between them. The CDR3 runs to 15 residues. Germline-derived CDR1 and CDR2 are SGHVS and FNYEAQ. Here the CDR3 DNA reads TGTGCCAGCAGCCCAGGAGCGACCAGCACAGATACGCAGTATTTT. It encodes CASSPGATSTDTQYF.

At least ten counts were recorded for this clonotype. V usage is TRBV20-1 and J usage is TRBJ2-4; D may be TRBD1 (6 bases). Between the trimmed V and J ends, which lost 6 bases and 0 bases, there was a span of 15 bases. Germline V gene data show CDR1 as DFQATT and CDR2 as SNEGSKA (reference sequence). CDR3 length: 15 amino acids. CDR3 in DNA: TGCAGTGCAACTAAGGGGGTCTTAGCCAAAAACATTCAGTACTTC. It encodes CSATKGVLAKNIQYF.

In this sample, this clonotype turned up many times. The gene calls are TRBV28 and TRBJ1-2; weak D call: TRBD1 (5 bases). The germline gives CDR1 MDHEN, CDR2 SYDVKM. Trimming cost V 3 bases and J 0 bases, with 8 bases left between them. The CDR3 is made up of 14 amino acids. The CDR3 nucleotides read TGTGCCAGCAGTTTCCAGGGTCCTAACTATGGCTACACCTTC. This translates into CASSFQGPNYGYTF.

This clonotype was counted many times. The rearrangement links TRBV6-2 or TRBV6-3 to TRBJ2-5, with a tentative D call TRBD1 (6 bases). Trimming removed 2 bases at V and 1 base at J, with 11 bases between. The CDR3 loop spans 15 amino acids. Germline V gene lookup returns CDR1 MNHEY and CDR2 SVGEGT. The CDR3 nucleotides read TGTGCCAGCAGTTACGCCGGGACACTCCAAGAGACCCAGTACTTC. This gives the protein CASSYAGTLQETQYF.

This clonotype was picked up a small number of times. At one boundary the junction diverges from the germline segment, which might be a read error. The chain is built from TRBV7-2 and TRBJ2-7, with 13 bases matching TRBD2. This CDR3 has 14 amino acids. CDR1 SGHTA and CDR2 FQGNSA come from the germline V gene. CDR3 amino acids: CASSSYRLAGGLHF. CDR3 bases: TGTGCCAGCAGTTCTTACCGACTAGCGGGAGGATTGCACTTC. The full variable domain, rest sourced from reference TRBV7-2 and TRBJ2-7, is GAGVSQSPSNKVTEKGKDVELRCDPISGHTALYWYRQSLGQGLEFLIYFQGNSAPDKSGLPSDRFSAERTGGSVSTLTIQRTQQEDSAVYLCASSSYRLAGGLHFGPGTRLTVT.

J is TRBJ2-4 and V is TRBV7-8, with a tentative D call TRBD2 (6 bases). The germline V gene has CDR1 SGHVS and CDR2 FQNEAQ. Trimming took off 5 bases at V and 7 bases at J, with 12 bases between the two ends. This CDR3 spans 13 amino acids. The CDR3 region has the DNA TGTGCCAGCAGCCCCGGTCGGGGGAACATTCAGTACTTC. Protein: CASSPGRGNIQYF.

This rearrangement joins TRBV10-3 to TRBJ1-2; 10 bases align to TRBD1. V lost 2 bases and J lost 5; bases outside the gene matches: 5. This CDR3 is built from 15 residues. Germline CDR1 reads ENHRY; CDR2 reads SYGVKD. The chain's CDR3 is CAISEEGQGIYGYTF. In DNA form, the CDR3 reads TGTGCCATCAGTGAGGAGGGACAGGGGATTTATGGCTACACCTTC.

This sequence joins TRBV6-2 or TRBV6-3 and TRBJ2-3, with a weak D call TRBD2 (6 bases). V gave up 0 bases and J gave up 5 bases, with 12 bases separating them. CDR3 length: 15 residues. Per germline, CDR1 MNHEY and CDR2 SVGEGT. CDR3 sequence: CASSYSRRVGDTQYF. The CDR3 DNA follows: TGTGCCAGCAGTTACTCGAGGAGGGTGGGAGATACGCAGTATTTT.

This clonotype was recorded many times. The chain has TRBV20-1 and TRBJ2-7; D uncertain. CDR1 is DFQATT and CDR2 is SNEGSKA in the germline V gene (reference sequence). The V and J ends lost 3 bases and 7 bases respectively, with 16 bases between them. The CDR3 is 13 amino acids. The chain's CDR3 is CSASARSLGEQYF. The CDR3 DNA reads as TGCAGTGCTAGTGCCAGGTCCCTGGGAGAGCAGTACTTC.

This sequence joins TRBV4-1 and TRBJ2-2; D tentatively fits TRBD1 or TRBD2 (5 bases each). Looked up from germline, CDR1 is MGHRA and CDR2 is YSYEKL. This CDR3 spans 17 amino acids. The V end lost 2 bases, the J end lost 5 bases, and 18 bases lay between the germline ends. CDR3 sequence reads: CASSQSSFGGSTGELFF. As DNA, the CDR3 is TGCGCCAGCAGCCAATCAAGTTTTGGGGGATCGACCGGGGAGCTGTTTTTT.

The chain employs TRBV2 and TRBJ2-1; TRBD2 agrees at 7 bases. This CDR3 has 14 amino acids. The germline gives CDR1 SNHLY, CDR2 FYNNEI. The V gene end was trimmed by 6 bases and the J gene end by 3 bases; junction bases not matched to a gene: 5. The CDR3 reads CASRYGGSYNEQFF. The CDR3 nucleotides are TGTGCCAGCAGGTACGGCGGGAGCTACAATGAGCAGTTCTTC.

This clonotype was seen a few times. In nucleotides, the CDR3 is TGTGCCAGCAGCTCCCCCCGACAGGGGCCCTACGAGCAGTACTTC. It yields the protein CASSSPRQGPYEQYF. The chain joins TRBV11-2 to TRBJ2-7, with TRBD1 matching over 8 bases. Germline loops: CDR1 SGHAT, CDR2 FQNNGV. Trimming cost V 4 bases and J 2 bases; bases outside gene matches: 7. The CDR3 is made up of 15 amino acids.

CDR3 region: CASSQDSRRGGYQPQHF. CDR3 nucleotides: TGCGCCAGCAGCCAAGATAGTCGGAGGGGCGGGTATCAGCCCCAGCATTTT. V and J are TRBV4-1 and TRBJ1-5; possible D gene TRBD1, 5 bases. Germline values: CDR1 MGHRA, CDR2 YSYEKL. The CDR3 runs to 17 residues. Trimming removed 0 bases from V and 5 bases from J, with 17 bases in between.

This clonotype was counted between two and nine times. The chain is built from TRBV5-1 and TRBJ1-3; D is perhaps TRBD1 (6 bases). The CDR3 runs to 15 residues. Germline CDR1 is SGHRS and CDR2 is YFSETQ. V was cut by 4 bases and J by 0 bases, with 11 bases left in between. CDR3 region: CASSAGQISGNTIYF. The CDR3 bases are TGCGCCAGCAGCGCCGGACAGATCTCTGGAAACACCATATATTTT.

The chain couples TRBV5-5 to TRBJ2-5; tentatively, D is TRBD2 (6 bases). Germline V gene sequence: CDR1 SGHKS, CDR2 YYEKEE (reference sequence). Trimming pared 2 bases from V and 5 bases from J, leaving 10 bases between. The CDR3 has 13 residues. CDR3 nucleotides: TGTGCCAGCAGCTTCGGGAGCGGGGAGACCCAGTACTTC. The encoded protein is CASSFGSGETQYF.